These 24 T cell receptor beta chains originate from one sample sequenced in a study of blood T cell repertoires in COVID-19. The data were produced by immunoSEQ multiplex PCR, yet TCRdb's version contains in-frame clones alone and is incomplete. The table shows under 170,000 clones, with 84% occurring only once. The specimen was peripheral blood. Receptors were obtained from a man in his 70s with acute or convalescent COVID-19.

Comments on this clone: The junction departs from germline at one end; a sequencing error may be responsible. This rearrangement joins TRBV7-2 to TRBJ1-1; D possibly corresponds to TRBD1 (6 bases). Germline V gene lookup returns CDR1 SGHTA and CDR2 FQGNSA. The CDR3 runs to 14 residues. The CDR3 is CASSPRTAYTQAFF. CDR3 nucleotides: TGTGCCAGCAGCCCCCGGACAGCGTACACTCAAGCTTTCTTT.

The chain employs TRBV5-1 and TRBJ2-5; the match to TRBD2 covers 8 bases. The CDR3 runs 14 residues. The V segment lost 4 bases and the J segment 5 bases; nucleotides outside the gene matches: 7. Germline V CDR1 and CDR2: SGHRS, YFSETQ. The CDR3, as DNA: TGCGCCAGCAGCGATTTAGCGGGATCCGAGACCCAGTACTTC. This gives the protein CASSDLAGSETQYF.

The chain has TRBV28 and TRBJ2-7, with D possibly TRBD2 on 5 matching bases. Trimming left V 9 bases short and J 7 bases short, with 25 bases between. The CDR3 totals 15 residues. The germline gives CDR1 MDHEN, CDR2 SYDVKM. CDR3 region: CASTPPGAGSGEQYF. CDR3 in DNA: TGTGCCAGTACTCCTCCCGGCGCTGGATCGGGGGAGCAGTACTTC.

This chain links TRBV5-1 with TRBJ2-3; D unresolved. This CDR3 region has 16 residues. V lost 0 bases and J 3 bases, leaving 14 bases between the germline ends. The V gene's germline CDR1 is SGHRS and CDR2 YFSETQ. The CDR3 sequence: CASSLGVSPATDTQYF. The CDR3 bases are TGCGCCAGCAGCTTGGGTGTTAGCCCAGCGACAGATACGCAGTATTTT.

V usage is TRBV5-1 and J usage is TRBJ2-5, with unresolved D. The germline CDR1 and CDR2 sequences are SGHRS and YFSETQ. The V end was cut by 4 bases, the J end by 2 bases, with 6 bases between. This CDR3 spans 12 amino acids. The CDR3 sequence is CASSIEQETQYF. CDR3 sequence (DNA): TGCGCCAGCAGCATAGAGCAAGAGACCCAGTACTTC.

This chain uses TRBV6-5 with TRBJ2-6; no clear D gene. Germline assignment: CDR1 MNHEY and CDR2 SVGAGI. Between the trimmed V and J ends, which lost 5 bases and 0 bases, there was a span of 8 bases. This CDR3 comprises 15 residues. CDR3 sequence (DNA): TGTGCCAGCAGTCGCGCCACCTCTGGGGCCAACGTCCTGACTTTC. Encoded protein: CASSRATSGANVLTF.

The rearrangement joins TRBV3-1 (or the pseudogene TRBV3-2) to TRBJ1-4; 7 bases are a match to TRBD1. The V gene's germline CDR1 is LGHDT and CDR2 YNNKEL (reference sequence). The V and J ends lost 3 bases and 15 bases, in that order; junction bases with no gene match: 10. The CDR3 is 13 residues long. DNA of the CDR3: TGTGCCAGCAGCCACGGACAGGTTATGAGCATGTTTTTT. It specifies CASSHGQVMSMFF.

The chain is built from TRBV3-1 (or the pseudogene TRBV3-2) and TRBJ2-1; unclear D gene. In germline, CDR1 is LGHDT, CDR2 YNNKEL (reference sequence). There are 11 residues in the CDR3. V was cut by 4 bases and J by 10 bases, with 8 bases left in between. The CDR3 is CASSRVEEQFF. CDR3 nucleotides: TGTGCCAGCAGCCGAGTTGAGGAGCAGTTCTTC.

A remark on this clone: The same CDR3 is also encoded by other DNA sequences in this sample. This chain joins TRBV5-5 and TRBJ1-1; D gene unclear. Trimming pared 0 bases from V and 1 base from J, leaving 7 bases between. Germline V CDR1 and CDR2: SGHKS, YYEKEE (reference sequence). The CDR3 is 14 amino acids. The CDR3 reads CASSLALANTEAFF. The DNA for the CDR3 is TGTGCCAGCAGCTTGGCTCTGGCGAACACTGAAGCTTTCTTT.

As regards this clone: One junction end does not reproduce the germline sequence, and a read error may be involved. DNA for the CDR3: TGTGCCAGCAGTCAGGGGACTAGCGGGAGGGTGCTCTTC. Amino acid sequence: CASSQGTSGRVLF. This chain joins TRBV2 and TRBJ2-1, with 16 bases lining up with TRBD2. Germline values: CDR1 SNHLY, CDR2 FYNNEI. The CDR3 is 13 amino acids.

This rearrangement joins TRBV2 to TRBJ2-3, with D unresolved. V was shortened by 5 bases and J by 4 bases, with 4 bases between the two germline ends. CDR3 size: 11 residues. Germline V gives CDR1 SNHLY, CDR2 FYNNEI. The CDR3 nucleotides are TGTGCCAGCAGTACAGCAGATACGCAGTATTTT. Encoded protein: CASSTADTQYF.

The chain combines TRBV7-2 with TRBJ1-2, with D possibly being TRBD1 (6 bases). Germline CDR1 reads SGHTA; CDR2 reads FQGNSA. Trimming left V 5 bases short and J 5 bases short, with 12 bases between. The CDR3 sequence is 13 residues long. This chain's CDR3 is CASSGQPPYGYTF. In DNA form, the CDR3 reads TGTGCCAGCAGCGGACAGCCTCCGTATGGCTACACCTTC.

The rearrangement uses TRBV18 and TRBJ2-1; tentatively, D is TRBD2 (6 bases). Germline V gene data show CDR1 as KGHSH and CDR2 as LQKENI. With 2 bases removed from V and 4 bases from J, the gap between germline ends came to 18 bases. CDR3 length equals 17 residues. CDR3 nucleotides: TGTGCCAGCTCACCAGCTAGCGTAGCTCAAACTTACAATGAGCAGTTCTTC. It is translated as CASSPASVAQTYNEQFF.

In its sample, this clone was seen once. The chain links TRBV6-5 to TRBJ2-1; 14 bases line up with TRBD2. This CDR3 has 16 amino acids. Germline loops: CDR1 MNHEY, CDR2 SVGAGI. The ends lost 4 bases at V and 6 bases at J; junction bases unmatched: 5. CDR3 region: CASSSPGLAGGNEQFF. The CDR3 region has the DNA TGTGCCAGCAGTTCCCCCGGACTAGCGGGAGGCAATGAGCAGTTCTTC.

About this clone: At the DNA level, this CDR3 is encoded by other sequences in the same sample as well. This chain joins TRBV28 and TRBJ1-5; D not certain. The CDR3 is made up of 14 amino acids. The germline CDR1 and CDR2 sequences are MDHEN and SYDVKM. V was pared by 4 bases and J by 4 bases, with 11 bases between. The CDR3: CASSSGLGNQPQHF. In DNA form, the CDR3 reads TGTGCCAGCAGTTCTGGACTAGGGAATCAGCCCCAGCATTTT.

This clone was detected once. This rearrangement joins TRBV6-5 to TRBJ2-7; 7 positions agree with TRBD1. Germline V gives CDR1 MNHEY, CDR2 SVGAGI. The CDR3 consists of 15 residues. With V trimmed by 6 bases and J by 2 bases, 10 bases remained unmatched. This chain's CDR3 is CASRGNRDSTYEQYF. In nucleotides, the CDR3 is TGTGCCAGCAGAGGGAACCGGGACAGCACCTACGAGCAGTACTTC.

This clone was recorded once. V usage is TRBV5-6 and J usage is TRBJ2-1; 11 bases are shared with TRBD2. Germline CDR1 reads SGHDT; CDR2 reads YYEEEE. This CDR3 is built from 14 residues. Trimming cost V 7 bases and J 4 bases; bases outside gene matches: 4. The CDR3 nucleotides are TGTGCCAGCGTCTCTAGCGGGGGGTACAATGAGCAGTTCTTC. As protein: CASVSSGGYNEQFF.

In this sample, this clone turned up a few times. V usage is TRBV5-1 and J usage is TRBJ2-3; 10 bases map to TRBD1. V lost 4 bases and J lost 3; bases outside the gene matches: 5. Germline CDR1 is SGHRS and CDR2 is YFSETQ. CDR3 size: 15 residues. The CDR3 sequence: CASSQGQGRTDTQYF. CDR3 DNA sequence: TGCGCCAGCAGCCAGGGACAGGGGAGAACAGATACGCAGTATTTT. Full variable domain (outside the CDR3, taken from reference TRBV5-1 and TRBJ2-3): KAGVTQTPRYLIKTRGQQVTLSCSPISGHRSVSWYQQTPGQGLQFLFEYFSETQRNKGNFPGRFSGRQFSNSRSEMNVSTLELGDSALYLCASSQGQGRTDTQYFGPGTRLTVL.

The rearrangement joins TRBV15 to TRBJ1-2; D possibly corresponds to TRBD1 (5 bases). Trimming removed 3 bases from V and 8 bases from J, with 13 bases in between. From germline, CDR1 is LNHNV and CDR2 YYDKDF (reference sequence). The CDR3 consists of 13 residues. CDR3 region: CATSRSQDEGYTF. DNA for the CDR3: TGTGCCACCAGCAGGTCACAGGATGAGGGCTACACCTTC.

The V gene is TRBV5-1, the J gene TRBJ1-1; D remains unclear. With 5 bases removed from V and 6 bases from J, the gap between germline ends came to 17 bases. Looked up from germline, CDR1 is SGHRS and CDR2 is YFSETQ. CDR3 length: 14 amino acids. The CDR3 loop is CASRQATTGAEAFF. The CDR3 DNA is TGCGCCAGCAGACAAGCGACGACGGGAGCTGAAGCTTTCTTT.

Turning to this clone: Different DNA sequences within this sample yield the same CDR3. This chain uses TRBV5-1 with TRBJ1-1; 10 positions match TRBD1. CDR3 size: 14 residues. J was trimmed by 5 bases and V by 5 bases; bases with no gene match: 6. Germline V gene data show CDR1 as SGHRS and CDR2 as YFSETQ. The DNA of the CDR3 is TGCGCCAGCAGTCCGGGACAGGGGTTGACTGAAGCTTTCTTT. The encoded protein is CASSPGQGLTEAFF.

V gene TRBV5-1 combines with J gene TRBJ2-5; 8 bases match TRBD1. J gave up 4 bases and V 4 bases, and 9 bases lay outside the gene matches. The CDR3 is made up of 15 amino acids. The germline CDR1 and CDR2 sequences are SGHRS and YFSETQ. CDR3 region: CASSNDRGSGETQYF. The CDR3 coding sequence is TGCGCCAGCAGCAACGACAGGGGATCCGGAGAGACCCAGTACTTC.

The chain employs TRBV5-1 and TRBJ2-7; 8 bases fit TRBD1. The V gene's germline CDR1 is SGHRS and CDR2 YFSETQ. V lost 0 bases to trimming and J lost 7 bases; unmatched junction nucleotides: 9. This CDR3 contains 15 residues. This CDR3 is CASSLGTGHMGEQYF. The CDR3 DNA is TGCGCCAGCAGCTTGGGGACAGGGCACATGGGGGAGCAGTACTTC.

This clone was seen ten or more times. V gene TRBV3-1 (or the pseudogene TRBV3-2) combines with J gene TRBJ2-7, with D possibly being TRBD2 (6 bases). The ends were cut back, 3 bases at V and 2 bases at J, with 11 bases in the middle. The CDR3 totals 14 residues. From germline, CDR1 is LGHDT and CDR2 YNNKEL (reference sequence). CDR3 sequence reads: CASSQTGSPYEQYF. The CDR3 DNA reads TGTGCCAGCAGCCAGACCGGGAGCCCCTACGAGCAGTACTTC.